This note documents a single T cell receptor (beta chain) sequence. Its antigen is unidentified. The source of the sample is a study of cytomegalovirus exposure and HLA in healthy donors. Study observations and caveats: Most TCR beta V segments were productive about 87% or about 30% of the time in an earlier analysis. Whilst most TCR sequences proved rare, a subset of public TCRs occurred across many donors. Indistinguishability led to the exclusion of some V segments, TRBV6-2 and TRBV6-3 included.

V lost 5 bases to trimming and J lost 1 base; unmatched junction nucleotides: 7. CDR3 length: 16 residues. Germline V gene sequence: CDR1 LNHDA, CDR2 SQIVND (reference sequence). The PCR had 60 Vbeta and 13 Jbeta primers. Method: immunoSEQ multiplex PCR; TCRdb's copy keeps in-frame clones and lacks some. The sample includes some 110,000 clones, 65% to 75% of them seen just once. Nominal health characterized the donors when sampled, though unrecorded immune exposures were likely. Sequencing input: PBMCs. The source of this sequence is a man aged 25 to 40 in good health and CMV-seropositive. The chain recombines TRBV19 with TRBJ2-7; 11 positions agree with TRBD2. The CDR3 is CASSASTSGTSYEQYF. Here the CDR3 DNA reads TGTGCCAGTAGTGCCTCGACTAGCGGGACTTCCTACGAGCAGTACTTC.